The source of this TCR beta chain is a study of early T cells in non-severe SARS-CoV-2 infection. Study overall: Sequencing of unsorted whole blood was done on bulk RNA, leaving chains unpaired. Overall study results and limits: Database matching using VDJdb favored anti-spike CD8 responses, with private and CD4 specificities left missing.

This clonotype has ten or more counts. The antigen is undetermined. The TCR library protocol attached unique molecular identifiers to the individual cDNA molecules. TCRdb redid the calling of the 5' RACE reads with MiXCR, one entry per CDR3 protein. In the table there are about 33,000 distinct CDR3 sequences, 5% to 6% of which are singletons. V was trimmed by 2 bases and J by 5 bases, leaving 9 bases between them. The CDR3 has 13 residues. In germline, CDR1 is MNHEY, CDR2 SVGAGI. The TCR sequence derives from an adult who was a healthcare worker with PCR-confirmed SARS-CoV-2 infection or an uninfected control (not recorded which). Sequencing input: whole blood. This sequence joins TRBV6-5 and TRBJ1-2; D not certain. The CDR3 sequence: CASSYGFGYGYTF. For the CDR3, the DNA is TGTGCCAGCAGTTACGGCTTTGGATATGGCTACACCTTC.